The 32 T cell receptor beta chains below come from one sample, sequenced in a study of Ad26.COV2.S vaccination and SARS-CoV-2 variants. Repertoires were generated with immunoSEQ multiplex PCR, while TCRdb's copy carries only in-frame clones and drops some. The table includes more than 300,000 clones, about 89% detected once. Treatment noted: roughly 20 received Ad26.COV2.S at low or high dose, single or two shots; five or six received placebo; per-sample allocation not given. The samples were gathered on day 63 after the first injection of vaccine or placebo. The sequencing used peripheral blood, collected in a trial of Ad26.COV2.S vaccine versus placebo. The receptors here all came from a person aged 18-65 years who received the Ad26.COV2.S COVID-19 vaccine or a placebo.

The chain uses TRBV7-2 and TRBJ2-1; no clear D. Trimming stripped 1 base from V and 5 bases from J, with 9 bases between. Germline CDR1 reads SGHTA; CDR2 reads FQGNSA. This CDR3 is 14 amino acids long. In DNA, the CDR3 is TGTGCCAGCAGCTTAGTGTTGCAGAACAATGAGCAGTTCTTC. Its translation: CASSLVLQNNEQFF.

The chain combines TRBV28 with TRBJ2-3; D possibly matches TRBD1 or TRBD2 (5 bases each). The V and J ends lost 3 bases and 4 bases respectively, with 8 bases between them. There are 13 residues in the CDR3. Germline-derived CDR1 and CDR2 are MDHEN and SYDVKM. DNA for the CDR3: TGTGCCAGCAGTTTCGGGGCACCAGATACGCAGTATTTT. As protein: CASSFGAPDTQYF.

This clone was detected only once. This chain connects TRBV7-2 to TRBJ2-5; possible D gene TRBD1, 5 bases. This CDR3 is built from 14 residues. Germline V gene data show CDR1 as SGHTA and CDR2 as FQGNSA. V lost 1 base to trimming and J lost 3 bases, with 9 bases between them. CDR3 sequence: CASSLEAGKETQYF. CDR3 in DNA: TGTGCCAGCAGCTTAGAGGCAGGGAAAGAGACCCAGTACTTC.

The V and J genes are TRBV24-1 and TRBJ2-6, with D hard to call. The CDR3 sequence is 14 residues long. Germline-derived CDR1 and CDR2 are KGHDR and SFDVKD. The V and J ends lost 4 bases and 0 bases respectively, with 3 bases between them. CDR3 amino acids: CATSDSSGANVLTF. As DNA, the CDR3 is TGTGCCACCAGTGACAGCTCTGGGGCCAACGTCCTGACTTTC.

In this sample, this clone turned up once. The chain employs TRBV30 and TRBJ2-5, with 7 bases aligning to TRBD2. The CDR3 sequence is 13 residues long. The V segment lost 2 bases and the J segment 4 bases; nucleotides outside the gene matches: 4. CDR1 and CDR2 from the germline V gene are GTSNPN and SVGIG (reference sequence). This chain's CDR3 is CAWSRAGAETQYF. CDR3 nucleotides: TGTGCCTGGAGTCGGGCGGGAGCAGAGACCCAGTACTTC.

This clone has only a few counts. The chain couples TRBV2 to TRBJ2-2, with TRBD1 identical over 9 bases. V dropped 2 bases and J dropped 4; count of bases not matched to a gene: 8. The CDR3 extends over 17 amino acids. In germline, CDR1 is SNHLY, CDR2 FYNNEI. As DNA, the CDR3 is TGTGCCAGCAGTGAATGGGGACAGGGAAGTAGCACCGGGGAGCTGTTTTTT. Translating gives CASSEWGQGSSTGELFF.

The rearrangement joins TRBV6-5 to TRBJ2-7; D possibly matches TRBD1 or TRBD2 (5 bases each). Germline V gene sequence: CDR1 MNHEY, CDR2 SVGAGI. V was trimmed by 6 bases and J by 2 bases, leaving 17 bases between them. This CDR3 region has 15 residues. This chain's CDR3 is CASRKTGTRTYEQYF. Written as DNA, the CDR3 is TGTGCCAGCAGGAAAACCGGGACGCGGACCTACGAGCAGTACTTC.

This chain connects TRBV7-2 to TRBJ2-7; D possibly corresponds to TRBD2 (6 bases). The CDR3 extends over 15 amino acids. The germline V gene encodes CDR1 SGHTA and CDR2 FQGNSA. V lost 5 bases and J lost 3, with 17 bases in between. CDR3 sequence (DNA): TGTGCCAGCAGCCCCGGACTAAGTGGGGACTACGAGCAGTACTTC. Translation: CASSPGLSGDYEQYF.

The chain carries TRBV7-9 and TRBJ2-7; 7 bases line up with TRBD1. V trimming: 8 bases; J trimming: 2 bases; junction bases outside the gene matches: 9. This CDR3 comprises 14 residues. Looked up from germline, CDR1 is SEHNR and CDR2 is FQNEAQ (reference sequence). The CDR3 DNA follows: TGTGCCAGCGTCTGGGACAGAGCCCCCTACGAGCAGTACTTC. This translates into CASVWDRAPYEQYF.

The chain couples TRBV6-5 to TRBJ1-1; TRBD1 might be the D (5 bases). The CDR3 has 14 residues. CDR1 and CDR2 from the germline V gene are MNHEY and SVGAGI. V dropped 2 bases and J dropped 0 bases, with 7 bases sitting between them. CDR3: CASSYGAMNTEAFF. The CDR3, as DNA: TGTGCCAGCAGTTACGGGGCGATGAACACTGAAGCTTTCTTT.

The genes are TRBV7-6 and TRBJ2-7; no definite D call. V gave up 0 bases and J gave up 7 bases, with 10 bases separating them. The CDR3 loop spans 13 amino acids. The germline gives CDR1 SGHVS, CDR2 FNYEAQ. The CDR3 here is CASSLANTREQYF. DNA of the CDR3: TGTGCCAGCAGCTTAGCGAACACTCGGGAGCAGTACTTC.

J is TRBJ2-6 and V is TRBV19; D remains ambiguous. This CDR3 contains 15 residues. Trimming took off 6 bases at V and 0 bases at J, with 9 bases between the two ends. From germline, CDR1 is LNHDA and CDR2 SQIVND (reference sequence). CDR3 in amino acids: CASRWTSSGANVLTF. Here the CDR3 DNA reads TGTGCCAGTAGGTGGACGAGCTCTGGGGCCAACGTCCTGACTTTC. Full variable domain (outside the CDR3, taken from reference TRBV19 and TRBJ2-6): DGGITQSPKYLFRKEGQNVTLSCEQNLNHDAMYWYRQDPGQGLRLIYYSQIVNDFQKGDIAEGYSVSREKKESFPLTVTSAQKNPTAFYLCASRWTSSGANVLTFGAGSRLTVL.

The chain is built from TRBV7-8 and TRBJ2-7, with TRBD1 identical over 9 bases. The CDR3 runs 13 residues. V lost 4 bases and J lost 4; bases outside the gene matches: 2. Germline CDR1 is SGHVS and CDR2 is FQNEAQ. CDR3 region: CASSYGTGYEQYF. The CDR3 DNA reads TGTGCCAGCAGCTACGGGACAGGGTACGAGCAGTACTTC.

The rearrangement links TRBV19 to TRBJ1-1, with D possibly TRBD1 on 5 matching bases. Trimming took off 5 bases at V and 8 bases at J, with 18 bases between the two ends. The CDR3 is made up of 14 amino acids. Germline CDR1 reads LNHDA; CDR2 reads SQIVND (reference sequence). This CDR3 is CASSLSQGISEAFF. The CDR3 region has the DNA TGTGCCAGTAGTCTATCGCAGGGTATTTCAGAAGCTTTCTTT.

The J gene is TRBJ2-2, the V gene TRBV18; TRBD1 aligns across 7 bases. Per germline, CDR1 KGHSH and CDR2 LQKENI. V trimming: 0 bases; J trimming: 3 bases; junction bases outside the gene matches: 4. CDR3 size: 16 residues. The CDR3 is CASSPPNGQDTGELFF. For the CDR3, the DNA is TGTGCCAGCTCACCACCTAACGGACAGGACACCGGGGAGCTGTTTTTT.

The rearrangement joins TRBV4-1 to TRBJ2-2; 9 nucleotides match TRBD1. V was clipped by 2 bases and J by 3 bases; unmatched bases: 1. CDR3 length: 15 residues. CDR1 and CDR2 from the germline V gene are MGHRA and YSYEKL. In DNA, the CDR3 is TGCGCCAGCAGCCAATGGGACAGGGACACCGGGGAGCTGTTTTTT. Its translation: CASSQWDRDTGELFF.

This chain connects TRBV7-6 to TRBJ2-7; D may correspond to TRBD1 or TRBD2 (5 bases each). V was pared by 4 bases and J by 0 bases, with 13 bases between. The CDR3 runs to 15 residues. Germline V gene data show CDR1 as SGHVS and CDR2 as FNYEAQ. The CDR3 DNA is TGTGCCAGCAGCTCAATGGAAGGGACCTCCTACGAGCAGTACTTC. Amino acids: CASSSMEGTSYEQYF. The variable domain in full, completed from reference TRBV7-6 and TRBJ2-7, reads GAGVSQSPRYKVTKRGQDVALRCDPISGHVSLYWYRQALGQGPEFLTYFNYEAQQDKSGLPNDRFSAERPEGSISTLTIQRTEQRDSAMYRCASSSMEGTSYEQYFGPGTRLTVT.

The chain links TRBV19 to TRBJ1-2, with D perhaps matching TRBD1 (5 bases). The CDR3 spans 14 residues. Germline-derived CDR1 and CDR2 are LNHDA and SQIVND (reference sequence). V gave up 1 base and J gave up 2 bases, with 8 bases separating them. This chain's CDR3 is CASSIARGNYGYTF. Here the CDR3 DNA reads TGTGCCAGTAGTATAGCAAGGGGAAACTATGGCTACACCTTC. Full variable domain (outside the CDR3, taken from reference TRBV19 and TRBJ1-2): DGGITQSPKYLFRKEGQNVTLSCEQNLNHDAMYWYRQDPGQGLRLIYYSQIVNDFQKGDIAEGYSVSREKKESFPLTVTSAQKNPTAFYLCASSIARGNYGYTFGSGTRLTVV.

The chain combines TRBV11-3 with TRBJ1-1; 8 nucleotides match TRBD1. With V trimmed by 5 bases and J by 3 bases, 5 bases remained unmatched. This CDR3 is 14 amino acids long. From germline, CDR1 is SGHNT and CDR2 YENEEA. The CDR3 sequence: CASSRTTGDTEAFF. In DNA, the CDR3 is TGTGCCAGCAGCCGAACGACAGGGGACACTGAAGCTTTCTTT.

This clone was recorded a few times. The chain has TRBV5-1 and TRBJ2-4; the D gene is possibly TRBD2 (5 bases). Trimming took off 0 bases at V and 8 bases at J, with 12 bases between the two ends. Looked up from germline, CDR1 is SGHRS and CDR2 is YFSETQ. The length of the CDR3 is 14 residues. This chain's CDR3 is CASSLADQEDIQYF. CDR3 bases: TGCGCCAGCAGCTTGGCTGACCAGGAGGACATTCAGTACTTC.

This clone was detected once. Other DNA sequences from this sample encode an identical CDR3 as well. This rearrangement joins TRBV5-1 to TRBJ1-4, with a possible D match to TRBD1 (6 bases). Trimming took 1 base from V and 2 from J, leaving 9 bases between them. The germline gives CDR1 SGHRS, CDR2 YFSETQ. The CDR3 consists of 15 residues. As DNA, the CDR3 is TGCGCCAGCAGCTTGCTCCAGGGGACTAATGAAAAACTGTTTTTT. Its protein is CASSLLQGTNEKLFF.

The V call is TRBV4-2, the J call TRBJ1-5, with TRBD1 matching over 8 bases. V dropped 3 bases and J dropped 1; count of bases not matched to a gene: 5. Germline V lookup: CDR1 LGHNA, CDR2 YNFKEQ. The CDR3 is 16 residues long. The CDR3 protein is CASSQTGTGSNQPQHF. The CDR3 coding sequence is TGTGCCAGCAGCCAGACCGGGACAGGAAGCAATCAGCCCCAGCATTTT.

CDR3 DNA: TGTGCCAGCAGTTACGGGTATGGGAGTTATGGCTACACCTTC. Its protein product is CASSYGYGSYGYTF. The chain joins TRBV6-5 to TRBJ1-2, with D hard to call. The V end was cut by 2 bases, the J end by 5 bases, with 12 bases between. This CDR3 is 14 amino acids long. The V gene's germline CDR1 is MNHEY and CDR2 SVGAGI.

This chain links TRBV6-5 with TRBJ1-4; 7 bases map to TRBD1. V was pared by 4 bases and J by 6 bases, with 2 bases of the junction left unmatched. CDR3 length: 13 amino acids. Looked up from germline, CDR1 is MNHEY and CDR2 is SVGAGI. Here the CDR3 reads CASSSTGYEKLFF. In nucleotides, the CDR3 is TGTGCCAGCAGTTCGACAGGGTATGAAAAACTGTTTTTT.

Points on this clone: The junction shows a germline mismatch at one end, possibly a read error. V is TRBV3-1 (or the pseudogene TRBV3-2) and J is TRBJ2-3, with 7 positions matching TRBD2. The CDR3 length is 15 residues. Germline CDR1 LGHDT, CDR2 YNNKEL (reference sequence). The CDR3 sequence is CASSQQETSTDTLYF. CDR3 sequence (DNA): TGTGCCAGCAGCCAGCAGGAGACTAGCACAGATACGCTGTATTTT.

The rearrangement joins TRBV6-2 or TRBV6-3 to TRBJ1-2; 10 bases match TRBD1. J was trimmed by 5 bases and V by 2 bases; bases with no gene match: 2. Germline V lookup: CDR1 MNHEY, CDR2 SVGEGT. This CDR3 has 14 residues. This chain's CDR3 is CASSYGTGEYGYTF. The CDR3 DNA reads TGTGCCAGCAGTTACGGGACAGGGGAGTATGGCTACACCTTC.

The chain recombines TRBV14 with TRBJ2-1; D is ambiguous. Germline V gene data show CDR1 as SGHDN and CDR2 as FVKESK. The CDR3 contains 14 residues. Trimming stripped 5 bases from V and 1 base from J, with 9 bases between. CDR3 DNA: TGTGCCAGCAGCGGGTTCGGGTCCTACAATGAGCAGTTCTTC. Amino acid sequence: CASSGFGSYNEQFF.

This clone has more than one count but fewer than ten. The gene calls are TRBV7-8 and TRBJ1-4; 9 bases agree with TRBD1. Germline CDR1 and CDR2: SGHVS and FQNEAQ. With 1 base clipped from V and 15 bases from J, the junction kept 6 bases outside the gene matches. This CDR3 is 13 amino acids long. CDR3 in amino acids: CASSLEDRGRVFF. The CDR3 coding sequence is TGTGCCAGCAGCTTAGAGGACAGGGGTAGGGTGTTTTTT.

The J gene is TRBJ2-5, the V gene TRBV27, with D perhaps being TRBD1 or TRBD2 (5 bases each). V was trimmed by 5 bases and J by 2 bases, leaving 18 bases between them. Per the germline V gene, CDR1 is MNHEY and CDR2 is SMNVEV (reference sequence). This CDR3 is built from 16 residues. This CDR3 is CASSTTGTISQETQYF. The DNA for the CDR3 is TGTGCCAGCAGTACCACCGGGACCATAAGTCAAGAGACCCAGTACTTC.

J is TRBJ2-1 and V is TRBV7-2, with a weak D call TRBD1 (6 bases). This CDR3 has 15 residues. Per germline, CDR1 SGHTA and CDR2 FQGNSA. V lost 5 bases and J 5 bases, leaving 16 bases between the germline ends. For the CDR3, the DNA is TGTGCCAGCAGCCCCAGGGGACACCCAAACAATGAGCAGTTCTTC. Protein product: CASSPRGHPNNEQFF.

This clone was recorded a few times. The rearrangement uses TRBV19 and TRBJ1-2, with D possibly TRBD1 on 5 matching bases. CDR1 is LNHDA and CDR2 is SQIVND in the germline V gene (reference sequence). The CDR3 has 13 residues. Trimming pared 7 bases from V and 4 bases from J, leaving 13 bases between. The chain's CDR3 is CASTPSRGYGYTF. The DNA for the CDR3 is TGTGCCAGTACCCCCTCGAGGGGCTATGGCTACACCTTC.

V is TRBV5-1 and J is TRBJ2-7; 7 nucleotides align to TRBD1. There are 13 residues in the CDR3. The V segment lost 3 bases and the J segment 3 bases; nucleotides outside the gene matches: 3. The germline gives CDR1 SGHRS, CDR2 YFSETQ. The CDR3 protein is CASSSRTGYEQYF. The DNA for the CDR3 is TGCGCCAGCAGCTCAAGGACAGGCTACGAGCAGTACTTC. Together with reference TRBV5-1 and TRBJ2-7, the CDR3 gives the full variable domain: KAGVTQTPRYLIKTRGQQVTLSCSPISGHRSVSWYQQTPGQGLQFLFEYFSETQRNKGNFPGRFSGRQFSNSRSEMNVSTLELGDSALYLCASSSRTGYEQYFGPGTRLTVT.